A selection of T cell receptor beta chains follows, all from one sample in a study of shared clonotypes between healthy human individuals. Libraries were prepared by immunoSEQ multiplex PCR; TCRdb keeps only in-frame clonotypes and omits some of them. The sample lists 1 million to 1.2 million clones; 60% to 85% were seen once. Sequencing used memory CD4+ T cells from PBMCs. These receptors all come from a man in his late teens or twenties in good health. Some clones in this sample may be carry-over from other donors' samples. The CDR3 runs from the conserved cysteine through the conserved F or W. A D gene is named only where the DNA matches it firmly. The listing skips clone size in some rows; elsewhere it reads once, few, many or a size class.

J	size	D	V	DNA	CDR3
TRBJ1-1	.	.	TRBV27	TGTGCCAGCAGTAGTACACCCCGACAGCTAATGAACACTGAAGCTTTCTTT	CASSSTPRQLMNTEAFF
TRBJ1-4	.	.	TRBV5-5	TGTGCCAGCAGCTTGGCCGATACAACTAATGAAAAACTGTTTTTT	CASSLADTTNEKLFF
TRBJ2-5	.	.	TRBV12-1	TGTGCCAGCACCATAAAGGCCGAACAGGGAAGGGGAGAGACCCAGTACTTC	CASTIKAEQGRGETQYF
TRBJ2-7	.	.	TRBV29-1	TGCAGCGTCCAAGGTGGGGCCTACGAGCAGTACTTC	CSVQGGAYEQYF
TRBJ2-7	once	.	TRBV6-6	TGTGCCAGCAGCTGGGGACCGGGGGCCTACGAGCAGTACTTC	CASSWGPGAYEQYF
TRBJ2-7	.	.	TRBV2	TGTGCCAGCAGTCTCGACGGGTACGAGCAGTACTTC	CASSLDGYEQYF
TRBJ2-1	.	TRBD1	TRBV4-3	TGCGCCAGCAGCCTATTATCGGACAGGGGGCTCGACAATGAGCAGTTCTTC	CASSLLSDRGLDNEQFF
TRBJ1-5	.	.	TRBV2	TGTGCCAGCAGTGATGGGGGACCCAATCAGCCCCAGCATTTT	CASSDGGPNQPQHF
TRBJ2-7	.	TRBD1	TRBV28	TGTGCCAGCAGAACGCTCTCAGGGGGCGGCGAGCAGTACTTC	CASRTLSGGGEQYF
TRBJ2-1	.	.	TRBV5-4	TGTGCCAGCAGCTTGGGGGGATACAATGAGCAGTTCTTC	CASSLGGYNEQFF
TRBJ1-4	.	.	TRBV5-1	TGCGCCAGCAGCCTGGGGGGAGGCATGAATGAAAAACTGTTTTTT	CASSLGGGMNEKLFF
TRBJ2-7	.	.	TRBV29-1	TGCAGCGTCGGGATTTTCCCCCAACTCCTTTACGAGCAGTACTTC	CSVGIFPQLLYEQYF
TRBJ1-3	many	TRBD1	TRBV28	TGTGCCAGCAGTTTAGTAGGGACAGCCAGACTCTCTGGAAACACCATATATTTT	CASSLVGTARLSGNTIYF
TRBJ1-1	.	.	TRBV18	TGTGCCAGCTCACCAACCAGTTTGAAGATGAACACTGAAGCTTTCTTT	CASSPTSLKMNTEAFF
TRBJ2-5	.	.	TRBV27	TGTGCCAGCAGTTTATTAGGTTACAGTCCCCAAGAGACCCAGTACTTC	CASSLLGYSPQETQYF
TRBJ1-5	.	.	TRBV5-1	TGCGCCAGCAGCCCGGGGGGCGGCAATCAGCCCCAGCATTTT	CASSPGGGNQPQHF
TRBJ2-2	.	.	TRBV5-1	TGCGCCAGCAGCGATAAAACAGGGCCCGGGGAGCTGTTTTTT	CASSDKTGPGELFF
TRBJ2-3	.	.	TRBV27	TGTGCCAGCCGAGGGAGGTCTACACCCTATGGGGATACGCAGTATTTT	CASRGRSTPYGDTQYF
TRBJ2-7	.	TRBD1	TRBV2	TGTGCCAGCACCCTGGGACAGGGGAGCGAGCAGTACTTC	CASTLGQGSEQYF
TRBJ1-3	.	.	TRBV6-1	TGTGCCAGCACGTCCCTCTCTGGAAACACCATATATTTT	CASTSLSGNTIYF
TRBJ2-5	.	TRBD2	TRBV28	TGTGCCAGCAGTTTATCGGGGGGTGCAGAGACCCAGTACTTC	CASSLSGGAETQYF
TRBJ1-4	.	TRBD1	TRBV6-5	TGTGCCAGCAGAATTACAGGGGCGTATAATGAAAAACTGTTTTTT	CASRITGAYNEKLFF
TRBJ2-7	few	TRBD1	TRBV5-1	TGCGCCAGCAGCCCACAGGGGACGGACTACGAGCAGTACTTC	CASSPQGTDYEQYF
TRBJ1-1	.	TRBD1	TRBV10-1	TGCGCCGTCATGACAGGGGAGTACACTGAAGCTTTCTTT	CAVMTGEYTEAFF
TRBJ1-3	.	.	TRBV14	TGTGCCAGCAGCCACCAGCGGGGAGGAAACACCATATATTTT	CASSHQRGGNTIYF
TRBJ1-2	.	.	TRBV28	TGTGCCAGCAGTTTTGGGGTTGGTGGCGGCTATGGCTACACCTTC	CASSFGVGGGYGYTF
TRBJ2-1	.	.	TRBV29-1	TGCAGCGTCGCTAGGGGGGGGACCTACAATGAGCAGTTCTTC	CSVARGGTYNEQFF
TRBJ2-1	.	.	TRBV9	TGTGCCAGCAGCCCCCGAGGGGCAGGGAGCTCCTACAATGAGCAGTTCTTC	CASSPRGAGSSYNEQFF
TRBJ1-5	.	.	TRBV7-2	TGTGCCAGCAGCCCCTCCAATCAGCCCCAGCATTTT	CASSPSNQPQHF
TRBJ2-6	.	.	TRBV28	TGTGCCAGCACTCCAGGGCAAACCTCTGGGGCCAACGTCCTGACTTTC	CASTPGQTSGANVLTF
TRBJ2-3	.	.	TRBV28	TGTGCCAGCGGGGGCAGCACAGATACGCAGTATTTT	CASGGSTDTQYF
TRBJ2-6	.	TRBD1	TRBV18	TGTGCCAGCTCACCAACAGGGGGCGGTGGGGCCAACGTCCTGACTTTC	CASSPTGGGGANVLTF
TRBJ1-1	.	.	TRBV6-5	TGTGCCAGCAGTTCACAGGGTCGGAACACTGAAGCTTTCTTT	CASSSQGRNTEAFF
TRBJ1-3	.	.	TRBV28	TGTGCCAGCAGTTTTGTCCGGCCCTCTGGAAACACCATATATTTT	CASSFVRPSGNTIYF
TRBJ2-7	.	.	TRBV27	TGTGCCAGCAGTCTATTTCCCCAGGGGGGCGAGCAGTACTTC	CASSLFPQGGEQYF
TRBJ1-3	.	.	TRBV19	TGTGCCAGTAGTGCCGTCAGGGGCTCTGGAAACACCATATATTTT	CASSAVRGSGNTIYF
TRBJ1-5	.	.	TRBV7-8	TGTGCCAGCAGCGCGCGGTTTCAGCCCCAGCATTTT	CASSARFQPQHF
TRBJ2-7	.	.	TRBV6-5	TGTGCCAGCAGTTACGGCAGGGGCGGCTACGAGCAGTACTTC	CASSYGRGGYEQYF
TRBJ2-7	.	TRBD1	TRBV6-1	TGTGCCAGCAGTGGACGGACAGGGGCGACTGAGCAGTACTTC	CASSGRTGATEQYF
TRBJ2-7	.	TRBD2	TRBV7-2	TGTGCCAGCAGCACCCGACTAGCGGGAGAGTTCTACGAGCAGTACTTC	CASSTRLAGEFYEQYF
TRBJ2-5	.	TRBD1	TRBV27	TGTGCCAGCAGTCCGCGGATGCGGACAGGGAGAGAAGGGCAAGAGACCCAGTACTTC	CASSPRMRTGREGQETQYF
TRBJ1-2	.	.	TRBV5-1	TGCGCCAGCAGCCTTGACAGGATCTATGGCTACACCTTC	CASSLDRIYGYTF
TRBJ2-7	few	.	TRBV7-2	TGTGCCAGCAGCACCGCCGGGACGGAGGGCTACGAGCAGTACTTC	CASSTAGTEGYEQYF
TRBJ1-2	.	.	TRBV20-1	TGCAGTGCTAGGACAGTCTATGGCTACACCTTC	CSARTVYGYTF
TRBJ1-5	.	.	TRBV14	TGTGCCAGCAGCCAAGATCTGTTACAGCCCCAGCATTTT	CASSQDLLQPQHF
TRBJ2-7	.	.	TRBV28	TGTGCCAGCACAGCAAGGGCGCGCGAGCAGTACTTC	CASTARAREQYF
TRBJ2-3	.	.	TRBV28	TGTGCCAGCAGTCCCCGGAGGGATACGCAGTATTTT	CASSPRRDTQYF
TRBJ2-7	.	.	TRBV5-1	TGCGCCAGCAGCTTGGGGGCGGAAACTGGTGAGCAGTACTTC	CASSLGAETGEQYF
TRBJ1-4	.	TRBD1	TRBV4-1	TGCGCCAGCAGACCCTTACAGGGGCTTGTAACTAATGAAAAACTGTTTTTT	CASRPLQGLVTNEKLFF
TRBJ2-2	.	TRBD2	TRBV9	TGTGCCAGCAGCGTACCGGGAGGCACCGGGGAGCTGTTTTTT	CASSVPGGTGELFF